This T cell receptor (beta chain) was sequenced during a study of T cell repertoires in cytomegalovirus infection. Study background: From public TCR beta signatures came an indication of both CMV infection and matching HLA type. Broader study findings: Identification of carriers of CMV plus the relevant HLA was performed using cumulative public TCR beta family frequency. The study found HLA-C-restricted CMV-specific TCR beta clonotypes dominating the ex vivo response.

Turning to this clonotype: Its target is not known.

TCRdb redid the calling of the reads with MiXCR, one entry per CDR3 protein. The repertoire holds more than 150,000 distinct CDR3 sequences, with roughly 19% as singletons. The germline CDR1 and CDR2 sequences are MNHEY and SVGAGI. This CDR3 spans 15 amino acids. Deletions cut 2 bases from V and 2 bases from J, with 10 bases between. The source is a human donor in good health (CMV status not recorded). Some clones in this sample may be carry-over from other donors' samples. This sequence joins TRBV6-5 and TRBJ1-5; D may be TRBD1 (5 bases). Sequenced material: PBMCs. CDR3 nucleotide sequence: TGTGCCAGCAGTTACGGGGGAGTAGGCAATCAGCCCCAGCATTTT. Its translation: CASSYGGVGNQPQHF.